The clone carrying this T cell receptor beta chain was counted a single time. Enrollment of patients from Seattle took place during active infection, with longitudinal follow-up. This record belongs to a study of blood T cell repertoires in COVID-19. The overall study: Material from acute and convalescent COVID-19 was sourced from the United States, Italy and Spain. T cells, B-cell-depleted T cells, or PBMCs supplied cDNA or gDNA.

Study processing details: Reference gene primers were amplified, and this amplification served to estimate nucleated cell counts. Here immunoSEQ multiplex PCR was the method, and the copy in TCRdb shows in-frame clones only, minus some. V, J and clone size reflect that table, while D and trimming were determined from the DNA. The repertoire holds about 410,000 clones, with around nine tenths as singletons. Sequenced material: peripheral blood. The TCR comes from a woman aged 40 to 50 with COVID-19, enrolled during active disease.

This chain's CDR3 is CASSFSRRMDTEAFF. The CDR3 nucleotides are TGTGCCAGCAGCTTTAGTCGCAGGATGGACACTGAAGCTTTCTTT. V usage is TRBV5-5 and J usage is TRBJ1-1, with D unresolved. The CDR3 runs 15 residues. V was trimmed by 2 bases and J by 3 bases, leaving 14 bases between them. The V gene's germline CDR1 is SGHKS and CDR2 YYEKEE (reference sequence).